This T cell receptor (beta chain) was captured by sequencing in a study of regulatory T cells in long-lasting Graves disease. Overall study findings and caveats: Persistent disease samples used TRBV28, TRBJ1-2 and TRBJ2-5 preferentially.

The time point is: newly diagnosed GD, antithyroid drugs for less than 3 months. From RNA extracted from PBMCs, the TCR library was made. Only a few counts were recorded for this clonotype. The antigen is undetermined. The TCR beta library used iRepertoire HTBI primers with Arm-PCR amplification of CDR3. In the authors' workflow: Samples collectively showed 60 to 75 TRBV and approximately 15 TRBJ segments. TCRdb called the multiplex PCR reads again in MiXCR, with one record for every CDR3 protein. In this record, the V and J calls reflect TCRdb's handling and not the investigators' own analysis. The sample consists of a few hundred thousand distinct CDR3 sequences, 12% to 15% of them appearing once. Germline V gives CDR1 MDHEN, CDR2 SYDVKM. Trimming removed 2 bases at V and 1 base at J, with 6 bases between. The CDR3 extends over 14 amino acids. These data were also filed under a second study, of T cells in Graves' hyperthyroidism and ophthalmopathy.

The clonotype comes from a woman between 45 and 60 years old with Graves disease. J is TRBJ1-5 and V is TRBV28; no reliable D call. The source material was peripheral blood mononuclear cells (PBMCs), sampled at new diagnosis, from a patient treated with antithyroid drugs. CDR3 residues: CASSLAVSNQPQHF. Written as DNA, the CDR3 is TGTGCCAGCAGTTTAGCAGTGAGCAATCAGCCCCAGCATTTT.